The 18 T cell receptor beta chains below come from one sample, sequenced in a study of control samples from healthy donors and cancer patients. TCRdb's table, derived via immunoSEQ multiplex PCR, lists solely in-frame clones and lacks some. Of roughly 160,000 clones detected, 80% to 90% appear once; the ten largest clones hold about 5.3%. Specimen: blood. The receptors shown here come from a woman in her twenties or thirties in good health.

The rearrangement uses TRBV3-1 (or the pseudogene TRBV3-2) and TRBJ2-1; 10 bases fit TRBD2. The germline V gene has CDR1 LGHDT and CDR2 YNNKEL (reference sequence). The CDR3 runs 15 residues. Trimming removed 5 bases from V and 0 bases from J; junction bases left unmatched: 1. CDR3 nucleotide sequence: TGTGCCAGCAGCGCTAGCGGGAGCTCCTACAATGAGCAGTTCTTC. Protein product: CASSASGSSYNEQFF.

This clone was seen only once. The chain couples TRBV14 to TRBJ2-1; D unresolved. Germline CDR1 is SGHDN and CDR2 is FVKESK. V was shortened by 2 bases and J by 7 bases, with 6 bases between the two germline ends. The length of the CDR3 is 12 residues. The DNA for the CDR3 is TGTGCCAGCAGCCAAAGGTGGAATGAGCAGTTCTTC. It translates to CASSQRWNEQFF.

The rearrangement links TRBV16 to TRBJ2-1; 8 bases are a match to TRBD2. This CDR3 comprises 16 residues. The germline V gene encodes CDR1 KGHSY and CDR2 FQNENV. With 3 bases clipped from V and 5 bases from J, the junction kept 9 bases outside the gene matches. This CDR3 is CASSQAPSGRNNEQFF. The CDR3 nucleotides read TGTGCCAGCAGCCAGGCCCCTAGCGGGCGTAACAATGAGCAGTTCTTC.

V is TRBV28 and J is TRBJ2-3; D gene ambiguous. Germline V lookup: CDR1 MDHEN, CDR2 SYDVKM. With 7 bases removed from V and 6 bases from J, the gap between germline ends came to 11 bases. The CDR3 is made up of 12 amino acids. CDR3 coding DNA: TGTGCCAGCACCCCCGACCGGGATACGCAGTATTTT. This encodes CASTPDRDTQYF.

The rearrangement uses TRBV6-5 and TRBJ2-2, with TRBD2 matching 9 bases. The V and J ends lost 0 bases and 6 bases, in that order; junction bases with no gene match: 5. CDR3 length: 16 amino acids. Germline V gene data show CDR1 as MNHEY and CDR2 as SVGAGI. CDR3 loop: CASSYSVAGGAGELFF. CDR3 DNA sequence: TGTGCCAGCAGTTACTCGGTGGCGGGAGGGGCCGGGGAGCTGTTTTTT.

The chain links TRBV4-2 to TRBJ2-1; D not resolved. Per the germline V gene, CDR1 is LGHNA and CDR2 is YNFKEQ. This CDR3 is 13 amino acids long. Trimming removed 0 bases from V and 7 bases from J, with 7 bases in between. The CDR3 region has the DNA TGTGCCAGCAGCCAAGATCGGGTAAATGAGCAGTTCTTC. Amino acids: CASSQDRVNEQFF.

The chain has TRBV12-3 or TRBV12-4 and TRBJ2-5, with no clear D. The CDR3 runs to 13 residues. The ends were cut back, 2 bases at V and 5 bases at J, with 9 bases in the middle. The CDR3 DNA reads TGTGCCAGCAGTTTATCATTGGGGGAGACCCAGTACTTC. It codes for CASSLSLGETQYF.

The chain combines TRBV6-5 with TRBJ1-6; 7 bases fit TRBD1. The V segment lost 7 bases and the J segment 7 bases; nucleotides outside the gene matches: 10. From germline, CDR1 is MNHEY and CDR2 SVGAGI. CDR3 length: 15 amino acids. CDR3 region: CASTSRQGGNSPLHF. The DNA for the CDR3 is TGTGCCAGCACGAGCCGACAGGGTGGGAATTCACCCCTCCACTTT.

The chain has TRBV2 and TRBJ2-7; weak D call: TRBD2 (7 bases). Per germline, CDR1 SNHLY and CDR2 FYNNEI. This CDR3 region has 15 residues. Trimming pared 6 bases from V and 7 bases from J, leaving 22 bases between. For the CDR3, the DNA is TGTGCCAGCAGCGAACAGGGATCTCGGGGAGGGGAGCAGTACGTC. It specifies CASSEQGSRGGEQYV.

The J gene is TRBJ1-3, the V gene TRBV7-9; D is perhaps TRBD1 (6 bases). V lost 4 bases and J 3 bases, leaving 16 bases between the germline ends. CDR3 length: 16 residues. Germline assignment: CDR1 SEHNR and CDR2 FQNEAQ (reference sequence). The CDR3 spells CASSSRSGGGGNTIYF. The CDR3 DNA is TGTGCCAGCAGCTCTCGGTCGGGGGGCGGTGGAAACACCATATATTTT.

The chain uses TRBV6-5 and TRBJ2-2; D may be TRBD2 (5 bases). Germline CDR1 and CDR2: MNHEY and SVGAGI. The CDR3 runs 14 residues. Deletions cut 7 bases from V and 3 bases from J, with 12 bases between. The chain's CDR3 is CASIGWEYTGELFF. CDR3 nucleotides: TGTGCCAGCATTGGGTGGGAGTACACCGGGGAGCTGTTTTTT.

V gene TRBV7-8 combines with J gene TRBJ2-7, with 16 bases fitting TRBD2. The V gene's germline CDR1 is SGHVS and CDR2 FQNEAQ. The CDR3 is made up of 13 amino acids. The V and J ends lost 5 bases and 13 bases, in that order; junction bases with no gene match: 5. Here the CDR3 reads CASSLGLAGGPYF. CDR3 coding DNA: TGTGCCAGCAGCCTGGGACTAGCGGGAGGGCCATACTTC.

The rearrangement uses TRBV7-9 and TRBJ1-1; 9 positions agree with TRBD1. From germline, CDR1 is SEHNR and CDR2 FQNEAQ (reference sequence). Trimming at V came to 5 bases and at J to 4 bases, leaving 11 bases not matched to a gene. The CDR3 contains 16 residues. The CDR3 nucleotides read TGTGCCAGCAGCCCTAGCGGGACAGGGTCGGCCACTGAAGCTTTCTTT. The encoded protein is CASSPSGTGSATEAFF.

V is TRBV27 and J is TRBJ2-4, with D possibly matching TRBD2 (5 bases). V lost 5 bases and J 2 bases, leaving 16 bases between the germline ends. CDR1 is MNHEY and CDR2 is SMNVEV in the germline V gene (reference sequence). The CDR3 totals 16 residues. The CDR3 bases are TGTGCCAGCAGTCACGGGGTGGGCGTGACCAAAAACATTCAGTACTTC. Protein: CASSHGVGVTKNIQYF.

CDR3 sequence (DNA): TGTGCCACCTCAATGGGACAGGGAGTTACAGATACGCAGTATTTT. Translating it yields CATSMGQGVTDTQYF. The rearrangement joins TRBV5-4 to TRBJ2-3, with TRBD1 identical over 9 bases. The germline CDR1 and CDR2 sequences are SGHNT and YYREEE (reference sequence). This CDR3 is 15 amino acids long. The V and J ends lost 9 bases and 3 bases, in that order; junction bases with no gene match: 11.

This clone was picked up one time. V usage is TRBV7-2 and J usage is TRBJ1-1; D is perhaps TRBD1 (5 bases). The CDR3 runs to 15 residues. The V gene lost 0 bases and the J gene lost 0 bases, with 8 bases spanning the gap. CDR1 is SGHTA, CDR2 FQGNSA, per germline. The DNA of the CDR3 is TGTGCCAGCAGCTTAGCGAGGGGCTTGAACACTGAAGCTTTCTTT. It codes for CASSLARGLNTEAFF.

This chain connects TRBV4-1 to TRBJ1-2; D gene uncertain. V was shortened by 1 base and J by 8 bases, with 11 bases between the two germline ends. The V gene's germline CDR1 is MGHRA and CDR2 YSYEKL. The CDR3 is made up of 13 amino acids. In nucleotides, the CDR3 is TGCGCCAGCAGCCAAGGAGGTCCTGGGGGCTACACCTTC. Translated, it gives CASSQGGPGGYTF.

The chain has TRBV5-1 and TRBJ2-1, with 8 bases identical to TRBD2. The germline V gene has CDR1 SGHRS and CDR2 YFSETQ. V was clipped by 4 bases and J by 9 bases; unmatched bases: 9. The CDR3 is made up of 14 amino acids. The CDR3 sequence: CASSGGTRFGEQFF. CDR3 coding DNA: TGCGCCAGCAGCGGTGGGACTAGATTTGGTGAGCAGTTCTTC.